These 7 T cell receptor beta chains came from one sample sequenced in a study of T cells expressing NK-cell markers. TCRdb re-called the 5' RACE reads and catalogs CDR3 proteins one per entry, DNA excluded. The data include about 150,000 distinct CDR3 sequences; the top ten clones carry about 12%. Specimen: blood T cells: a sorted CD56 or NKG2C T cell subset, CD4+ or CD8+ T cells, or bulk PBMC T cells (not recorded which). All receptors derive from a man aged 18 to 30 in good health.

V and J are TRBV12-3 or TRBV12-4 and TRBJ2-1; with no DNA, the TCRdb D assignment of TRBD2 cannot be verified. The CDR3 spans 15 residues. CDR3 amino acids: CASRGTSIPYNEQFF.

The J gene is TRBJ2-1, the V gene TRBV20-1. This CDR3 contains 12 residues. Germline V gene lookup returns CDR1 DFQATT and CDR2 SNEGSKA (reference sequence). The CDR3 sequence is CSARGHLNEQFF.

CDR3 residues: CASGLAGGGQFF. The gene calls are TRBV30 and TRBJ2-1; the D call from TCRdb, TRBD2, cannot be confirmed without DNA. Looked up from germline, CDR1 is GTSNPN and CDR2 is SVGIG (reference sequence). The CDR3 totals 12 residues.

V usage is TRBV12-3 or TRBV12-4 and J usage is TRBJ2-2; TCRdb proposes TRBD1, but this gene call is untestable without DNA. CDR3 length equals 15 residues. CDR3 residues: CASSLEQGRTGELFF.

The chain joins TRBV27 to TRBJ2-3; TCRdb reports TRBD1, a call that lacks DNA to check it against. CDR1 is MNHEY and CDR2 is SMNVEV in the germline V gene (reference sequence). The CDR3 is 16 residues long. CDR3 sequence reads: CASTGTGNGEVDTQYF.

This chain's CDR3 is CASSVHAGELFF. The chain combines TRBV27 with TRBJ2-2. CDR1 MNHEY and CDR2 SMNVEV come from the germline V gene (reference sequence). This CDR3 has 12 amino acids.

The chain employs TRBV4-3 and TRBJ2-7; TCRdb proposes TRBD1, but this gene call is untestable without DNA. There are 13 residues in the CDR3. The germline gives CDR1 LGHNA, CDR2 YSLEER. The CDR3 region is CASSQETGAEQYF.